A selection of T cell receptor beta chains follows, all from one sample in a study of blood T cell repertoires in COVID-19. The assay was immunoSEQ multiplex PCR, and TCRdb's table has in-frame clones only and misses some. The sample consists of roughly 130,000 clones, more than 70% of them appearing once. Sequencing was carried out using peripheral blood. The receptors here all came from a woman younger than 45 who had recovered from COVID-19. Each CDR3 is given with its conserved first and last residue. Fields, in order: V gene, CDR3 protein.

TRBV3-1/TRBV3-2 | CASSVANQPQHF
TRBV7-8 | CASSSTGQGYGYTF
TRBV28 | CASSTQASNLYEQYF
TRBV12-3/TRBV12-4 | CASSLAGSNEQFF
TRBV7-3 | CASSLYTRNTGELFF
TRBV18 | CASSPDMLNQPQHF
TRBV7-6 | CASSALTQTHTIYF
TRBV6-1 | CASSEALGAGQPQHF
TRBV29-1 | CSVRAGGLLLDEQYF
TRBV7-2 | CASRQQLSSGNTIYF